This T cell receptor (beta chain) originates from a study of blood T cell repertoires in COVID-19. The CDR3 has 15 residues. V lost 3 bases to trimming and J lost 5 bases; unmatched junction nucleotides: 5. The germline CDR1 and CDR2 sequences are SGHRS and YFSETQ. Some clones are missing from TCRdb's copy, which holds only in-frame ones; the method was immunoSEQ multiplex PCR. The data contain roughly 180,000 clones, approximately 79% of them singletons. Sequencing used peripheral blood. The sequence was collected from a man in his sixties with active or convalescent COVID-19. The rearrangement joins TRBV5-1 to TRBJ2-5; 12 bases fit TRBD2. CDR3 region: CASSSTGLAGETQYF. The CDR3 DNA is TGCGCCAGCAGCTCGACGGGACTAGCGGGTGAGACCCAGTACTTC.